The present entry profiles one T cell receptor beta chain with its context. Its target antigen remains unknown. Nothing much larger sits one base from this clone, and base qualities are not available. The data belong to a study of blood T cell repertoires in COVID-19 (dated by TCRdb to the early 2020s). About the full investigation: Samples from collaborators originated in the United States, Italy and Spain and spanned both the acute and convalescent phases of COVID-19. Samples came from the ongoing ImmuneRACE study (first 160 participants) plus 1,254 subjects from 6 global collaborators. The sample metadata nearly always contained a de-identified subject ID, COVID-19 status, age in years and sex. A freely available public database, intended as a resource for researchers studying the immune response to SARS-CoV-2, is where the repertoires were released. Subjects who had been exposed to COVID-19, were actively infected with it, or had recovered from it provided the deeply sampled blood TCRbeta repertoires that made up the dataset. The material from the prospective study consisted of cDNA or gDNA derived from T cells, B-cell-depleted T cells, or PBMCs. HLA class I and class II types, where available, came from metadata supplied by the sample provider rather than from assay-based typing. General conclusions and limits of the study: Clinical and demographic metadata were provided uncurated, with the amount varying by source and participant.

The collaborating institutions used their own protocols to collect whole blood in K2EDTA tubes. For TCRbeta analysis, collaborators shipped samples in one of three forms: frozen whole blood, isolated PBMCs, or DNA extracted from either of those sample types. Ends trimmed: V by 0 bases, J by 6 bases; bases unmatched to a gene: 7. CDR1 and CDR2 were assigned from the germline V gene as LGHNT and FRNRAP. Including the terminal cysteine and phenylalanine, the CDR3 comprises 16 residues. Just the 48-base CDR3 DNA is kept, in frame starting at base 1. TCRbeta CDR3 regions were amplified from genomic DNA using the immunoSEQ Assay, a bias-controlled multiplex PCR. In the authors' own workflow: Nucleated cell counts per sample were estimated from amplification of reference gene primers within the assay. To quantify the absolute abundance of each unique TCRbeta CDR3 rearrangement, sequence reads were collapsed and filtered. For each sample, productive Simpson clonality was calculated as the square root of Simpson's diversity index over productive rearrangements. TCRdb holds this immuneACCESS table with in-frame rearrangements only. Some clones are missing; in checked studies, unresolved V genes explain under half, and the rest has no known cause. The V and J calls and the clone size are those of that table, but D and trimming were determined from the DNA. Present in this sample are fewer than 65,000 clones, roughly 80% of which were seen just once. 10% to 15% of the sample lies in the top ten.

The sequence links TRBV12-5 to TRBJ1-5; TRBD1 matches 8 bases in the middle. What was sequenced was peripheral blood. This TCR was recovered from a human donor in a cohort sampled during active COVID-19. CDR3 region: CASGLVLDRVVQPQHF. The DNA is TGTGCTAGTGGTTTGGTCCTGGACAGGGTGGTTCAGCCCCAGCATTTT.